The TCR beta chain described here comes from a study of blood T cell repertoires in COVID-19 (dated by TCRdb to 2019 to 2021). About the full investigation: The collaborator samples originated in the United States, Italy and Spain and spanned the acute and convalescent phases of COVID-19. The prospective study material was composed of cDNA or gDNA derived from T cells, B-cell-depleted T cells, or PBMCs. Subjects who had been exposed to COVID-19, were actively infected with it, or had recovered from it provided the deeply sampled blood TCRbeta repertoires that made up the dataset. The repertoires were made available in a free public database intended to serve as a resource for research on the immune response to SARS-CoV-2. Samples were obtained from the ongoing ImmuneRACE study (first 160 participants) and from over a thousand subjects provided by 6 global collaborators. Nearly every sample came with metadata listing a de-identified subject ID, COVID-19 status, age in years and sex. Where available, HLA class I and class II types were taken from metadata supplied by the sample provider and were not determined by assay-based typing.

With respect to this clone: No cognate antigen has been identified for it. No base quality information exists; no much larger clone differs at one position.

Points the paper makes about the study in general: The quantity of clinical and demographic metadata differed by source and by participant and was supplied without curation.

TCRbeta CDR3 regions were amplified from genomic DNA using the immunoSEQ Assay, a bias-controlled multiplex PCR. The original methods were these. Within the assay, amplification of reference gene primers was used to estimate how many nucleated cells each sample contained. Sequence reads were collapsed and filtered to measure the absolute abundance of every unique TCRbeta CDR3 rearrangement. For each sample, productive Simpson clonality was calculated as the square root of Simpson's diversity index over productive rearrangements. In its TCRdb copy, this immuneACCESS table keeps in-frame sequences only and misses some clones. Where compared with another copy, unresolved V genes explain less than half of these, and the others have no known cause. V and J calls and clone size follow that table, whereas D and trimming were derived from the DNA. Recorded for this sample are around 93,000 clones; around 81% of them occurred a single time. The ten largest clones capture around 4% of the sample.

The collaborating institutions used their own protocols to collect whole blood in K2EDTA tubes. For TCRbeta analysis, collaborator samples were shipped as frozen whole blood, as isolated PBMCs, or as DNA extracted from either sample type. The specimen was peripheral blood. The receptor was isolated from a man aged 55 to 70 with acute or convalescent COVID-19.

The DNA sequence follows: TGTGCCAGCAGCTTAGCAGGGAAGTACACTGAAGCTTTCTTT. It is translated as CASSLAGKYTEAFF. In this chain, TRBV11-3 is recombined with TRBJ1-1; TRBD1 could be the D gene, as 5 bases match. Trimming costs V 1 base and J 3 bases, and their ends lie 9 bases apart. CDR1 and CDR2, per the germline V gene, are SGHNT and YENEEA. The CDR3 covers 14 residues, taking in both the cysteine and the phenylalanine. Solely the CDR3 DNA is kept, with 42 bases framed from the first base. This CDR3, with the reference TRBV11-3 and TRBJ1-1 proteins standing in past its ends, gives the full variable domain EAGVVQSPRYKIIEKKQPVAFWCNPISGHNTLYWYLQNLGQGPELLIRYENEEAVDDSQLPKDRFSAERLKGVDSTLKIQPAELGDSAVYLCASSLAGKYTEAFFGQGTRLTVV.